The subject of this entry is one T cell receptor (beta chain). Use of 60 Vbeta and 13 Jbeta primers characterized the PCR. Generated by immunoSEQ multiplex PCR, the TCRdb table keeps only in-frame clones and is missing some. The sample records about 110,000 clones, approximately 70% being singletons. This record belongs to a study of cytomegalovirus exposure and HLA in healthy donors. The CDR3 spans 14 residues. CDR1 and CDR2 from the germline V gene are SGHVS and FQNEAQ. Trimming stripped 5 bases from V and 8 bases from J, with 18 bases between. Sequenced: PBMCs. The TCR was taken from a man aged 40-50 years in good health and CMV-seronegative. This chain joins TRBV7-8 and TRBJ1-2; maybe TRBD1 (5 bases). DNA of the CDR3: TGTGCCAGCAGCCAGTCGGGGTGGGGGGAAGGCTACACCTTC. Protein product: CASSQSGWGEGYTF.